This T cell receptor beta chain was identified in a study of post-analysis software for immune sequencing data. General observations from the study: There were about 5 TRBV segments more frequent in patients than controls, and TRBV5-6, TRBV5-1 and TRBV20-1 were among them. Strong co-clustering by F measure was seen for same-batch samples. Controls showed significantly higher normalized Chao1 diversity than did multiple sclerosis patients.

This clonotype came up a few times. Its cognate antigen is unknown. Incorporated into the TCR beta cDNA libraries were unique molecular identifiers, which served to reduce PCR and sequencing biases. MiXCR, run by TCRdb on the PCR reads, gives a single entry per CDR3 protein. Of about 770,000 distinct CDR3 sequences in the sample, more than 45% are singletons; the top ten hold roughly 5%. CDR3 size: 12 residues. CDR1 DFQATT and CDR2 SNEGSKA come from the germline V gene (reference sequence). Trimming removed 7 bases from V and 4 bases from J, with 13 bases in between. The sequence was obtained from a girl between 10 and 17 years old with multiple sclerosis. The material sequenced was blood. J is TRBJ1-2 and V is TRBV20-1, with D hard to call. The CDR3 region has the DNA TGCAGTGTAGGCAGGCCCCTCTATGGCTACACCTTC. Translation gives CSVGRPLYGYTF.